This T cell receptor (beta chain) was sequenced during a study of shared clonotypes between healthy human individuals. Study-wide results and caveats: Sample collection involved blood only; tissue repertoires are likely different. For naive CD4 cells, roughly 4.6% of clonotypes were shared across a handful of donors.

Clones were read by immunoSEQ multiplex PCR, and TCRdb kept only the in-frame ones, dropping some. The repertoire holds 650,000 to 800,000 clones, with 72% as singletons. This clone was observed once. Its antigen is unidentified. A junction end diverges from the germline sequence, so it may reflect a read error. Sequencing was carried out using memory CD4+ T cells sorted from blood. Subset: CD45RA-negative fraction. The origin of this receptor is a woman aged 30 to 39 in good health.

The CDR3 DNA is TGTGCCAGTAGTATAGTCCCGGGCGGTAGCTATCAGCCCCAGCATTTT. Amino acid sequence: CASSIVPGGSYQPQHF. The V and J genes are TRBV19 and TRBJ1-5; D is ambiguous. Germline V gene sequence: CDR1 LNHDA, CDR2 SQIVND (reference sequence). The CDR3 covers 16 residues.